The rows below give T cell receptor beta chains drawn from one sample of a study of T cells in Graves' hyperthyroidism and ophthalmopathy. Using its own MiXCR run on the multiplex PCR reads, TCRdb lists one record per CDR3 protein. The repertoire has 350,000 to 400,000 distinct CDR3 sequences, more than 12% of them found once; the top ten carry around a third. The sample consisted of blood. The receptor source for this set is a woman in her twenties or thirties with Graves' hyperthyroidism. Each CDR3 is given with its conserved first and last residue. The listing skips clone size in some rows; elsewhere it reads once, few, many or a size class.

V | size | CDR3
TRBV7-9 | . | CASSRRPDTDTQYF
TRBV7-3 | many | CASSIRVGANNEQFF
TRBV11-2 | many | CASSSELGNQPQHF
TRBV5-1 | . | CASSPRDFLNTEAFF
TRBV5-1 | . | CASSPDGNIQYF
TRBV20-1 | . | CAVLPPVSGGYEQFF
TRBV12-3/TRBV12-4 | many | CASSPRDRNSGNTIYF
TRBV30 | . | CAWSQLQGMNTEAFF
TRBV27 | many | CASSPRDRNSPLHF
TRBV5-8 | many | CASSWTYNTEAFF
TRBV20-1 | many | CSAGQARTIQYF
TRBV28 | many | CASSFLGLAGEYNEQFF
TRBV6-2/TRBV6-3 | . | CASSYSPLSGRQYNEQFF
TRBV20-1 | . | CSARGGATGELFF
TRBV6-1 | many | CASSDIMDRFYEQYF
TRBV6-1 | many | CASSQQANYGYTF
TRBV6-2/TRBV6-3 | . | CASRSPDKTYEQYF
TRBV11-1 | many | CATQGTHNEQFF
TRBV6-5 | . | CASSYLQSGAGGYTF
TRBV6-2/TRBV6-3 | . | CASSYVLSGSHEQFF
TRBV9 | few | CASSRGTKNEQFF
TRBV20-1 | many | CSALDETTYNEQFF
TRBV3-1 | few | CASSRKSDTQYF
TRBV7-8 | . | CASSVIPEGNQPQHF
TRBV5-1 | many | CASSLEEGFGNEQFF
TRBV6-1 | many | CASSGPRDNEQFF
TRBV6-1 | many | CASSYLVRETQYF
TRBV3-1 | many | CASSPRRQGNSPLHF
TRBV12-3/TRBV12-4 | many | CASSSWTGRETQYF
TRBV11-2 | few | CASQTGTGPIETQYF
TRBV24-1 | few | CATSEPRTGWDTQYF
TRBV20-1 | many | CSAREEGLAGGRQYF
TRBV7-7 | . | CASSLAVDQETQYF
TRBV20-1 | many | CSAATSGTRGQPQHF
TRBV5-6 | few | CASSLIDISGNTIYF
TRBV11-2 | many | CASSLEWLAGAGDEQFF
TRBV7-9 | . | CASSLAGTGGAGGYTF